The 9 T cell receptor beta chains below were found in one sample sequenced in a study of T-cell memory formation after mild COVID-19. TCRdb independently ran MiXCR on the 5' RACE reads; one entry per CDR3 protein. The data contain roughly 280,000 distinct CDR3 sequences, approximately 8% of them singletons. The sequencing sample was made of PBMCs or a T cell subset sorted from them (not recorded which). All receptors come from a man aged 18 to 30 who had mild COVID-19 (a few samples of this study predate the infection). Cell type and time point are not known.

This clonotype was observed many times. The V call is TRBV28, the J call TRBJ2-4; D may be TRBD2 (7 bases). The CDR3 is made up of 15 amino acids. V gave up 4 bases and J gave up 3 bases, with 13 bases separating them. The germline V gene encodes CDR1 MDHEN and CDR2 SYDVKM. CDR3 loop: CASSSGGGGKNIQYF. The CDR3 nucleotides are TGTGCCAGCAGTTCAGGAGGGGGGGGCAAAAACATTCAGTACTTC.

This sequence joins TRBV7-2 and TRBJ1-2; 8 positions agree with TRBD1. J lost 2 bases, V lost 5 bases, and 4 bases had no gene match. Germline CDR1 reads SGHTA; CDR2 reads FQGNSA. The CDR3 runs 14 residues. The CDR3 loop reads CASSPTGGNYGYTF. As DNA, the CDR3 is TGTGCCAGCAGCCCAACAGGGGGAAACTATGGCTACACCTTC.

This clonotype turned up a few times. The CDR3 loop reads CASSRGYGYTF. The CDR3 DNA reads TGCGCCAGCAGCAGGGGTTATGGCTACACCTTC. The gene calls are TRBV4-3 and TRBJ1-2, with D possibly being TRBD1 (5 bases). The V and J ends lost 5 bases and 5 bases respectively, with 6 bases between them. Germline CDR1 LGHNA, CDR2 YSLEER. CDR3 length: 11 amino acids.

The sample holds a few counts of this clonotype. The chain couples TRBV4-1 to TRBJ1-4; tentative D call: TRBD1 (5 bases). The CDR3 loop spans 16 amino acids. Germline loops: CDR1 MGHRA, CDR2 YSYEKL. Trimming left V 1 base short and J 8 bases short, with 17 bases between. CDR3 nucleotide sequence: TGCGCCAGCAGCCAAGTGGTAGGGCAGGGAGGCGAAAAACTGTTTTTT. It translates to CASSQVVGQGGEKLFF.

The chain uses TRBV28 and TRBJ1-4, with D maybe TRBD1 (5 bases). V shed 6 bases and J shed 6 bases, with 14 bases lying between them. Germline V gene sequence: CDR1 MDHEN, CDR2 SYDVKM. The CDR3 consists of 14 residues. The CDR3: CASSQSGTDEKLFF. In DNA form, the CDR3 reads TGTGCCAGCAGCCAGTCAGGGACTGATGAAAAACTGTTTTTT.

This clonotype appeared a few times. This chain uses TRBV21-1 with TRBJ1-4; the D call of TRBD1 is as the table states it, not checked on the DNA. TRBV21-1 is labeled a pseudogene. The CDR3 contains 14 residues. This chain's CDR3 is CASSKGADEGKLFF. CDR3 nucleotides: TGTGCCAGCAGCAAAGGGGCGGATGAGGGAAAACTGTTTTTT.

The chain recombines TRBV6-2 or TRBV6-3 with TRBJ1-5, with D tentatively TRBD1 (5 bases). Trimming pared 2 bases from V and 5 bases from J, leaving 10 bases between. Germline V gene sequence: CDR1 MNHEY, CDR2 SVGEGT. The CDR3 length is 14 residues. The CDR3 loop reads CASSYGGWDQPQHF. As DNA, the CDR3 is TGTGCCAGCAGTTACGGGGGGTGGGATCAGCCCCAGCATTTT.

The rearrangement links TRBV20-1 to TRBJ1-5; D gene ambiguous. Trimming left V 3 bases short and J 3 bases short, with 12 bases between. The germline V gene has CDR1 DFQATT and CDR2 SNEGSKA (reference sequence). This CDR3 is 14 amino acids long. As DNA, the CDR3 is TGCAGTGCTAGTGTAACAGCGTCCAATCAGCCCCAGCATTTT. This translates into CSASVTASNQPQHF.

This clonotype was recorded at least ten times. The rearrangement links TRBV12-3 or TRBV12-4 to TRBJ2-2, with TRBD1 as a possible D gene (6 bases). This CDR3 has 14 amino acids. The V end was cut by 4 bases, the J end by 4 bases, with 10 bases between. The CDR3 DNA sequence: TGTGCCAGCAGTTCTGGACAGCCCACCGGGGAGCTGTTTTTT. It is translated as CASSSGQPTGELFF.